The 4 T cell receptor beta chains below come from one sample, sequenced in a study of neurological immune-mediated disorders. TCRdb passed the 5' RACE reads through MiXCR, listing each CDR3 protein once. The data hold around 68,000 distinct CDR3 sequences, with 3.5% to 4.5% observed a single time. The sample consisted of PBMCs. The receptors originated from a man in his forties or fifties with multiple sclerosis.

This clonotype was picked up many times. The rearrangement links TRBV20-1 to TRBJ1-1, with D uncertain. The V gene's germline CDR1 is DFQATT and CDR2 SNEGSKA (reference sequence). V lost 0 bases, J lost 6 bases, and 20 bases lay in between. The CDR3 consists of 16 residues. This chain's CDR3 is CSARDFGRPVVSEAFF. CDR3 DNA: TGCAGTGCTAGAGATTTTGGACGCCCGGTTGTCTCTGAAGCTTTCTTT.

Details on this clonotype: This clone may be a read error of a much larger clone one base away. The V and J genes are TRBV5-1 and TRBJ2-6; a possible D gene is TRBD1 (5 bases). This CDR3 region has 12 residues. Per germline, CDR1 SGHRS and CDR2 YFSETQ. The CDR3 loop reads CASSSGAKVLTF. The CDR3 coding sequence is TGCGCCAGCTCGTCTGGGGCCAAAGTCCTGACTTTC. The whole variable domain, filled in from reference TRBV5-1 and TRBJ2-6, reads KAGVTQTPRYLIKTRGQQVTLSCSPISGHRSVSWYQQTPGQGLQFLFEYFSETQRNKGNFPGRFSGRQFSNSRSEMNVSTLELGDSALYLCASSSGAKVLTFGAGSRLTVL.

This clonotype has only a few counts. This sequence joins TRBV2 and TRBJ2-1, with 8 bases aligning to TRBD2. This CDR3 spans 14 amino acids. Trimming cost V 7 bases and J 9 bases; bases outside gene matches: 11. Germline V gene sequence: CDR1 SNHLY, CDR2 FYNNEI. CDR3: CASTGTRKGFEQFF. DNA for the CDR3: TGTGCCAGCACAGGGACTAGGAAAGGATTTGAGCAGTTCTTC.

This clonotype was counted at least ten times. The chain is built from TRBV5-5 and TRBJ1-1; D remains unclear. Germline assignment: CDR1 SGHKS and CDR2 YYEKEE (reference sequence). The CDR3 runs 15 residues. Trimming pared 2 bases from V and 7 bases from J, leaving 18 bases between. The CDR3 here is CASSFRTGGRGEAFF. CDR3 sequence (DNA): TGTGCCAGCAGCTTTAGGACGGGCGGACGTGGTGAAGCTTTCTTT.